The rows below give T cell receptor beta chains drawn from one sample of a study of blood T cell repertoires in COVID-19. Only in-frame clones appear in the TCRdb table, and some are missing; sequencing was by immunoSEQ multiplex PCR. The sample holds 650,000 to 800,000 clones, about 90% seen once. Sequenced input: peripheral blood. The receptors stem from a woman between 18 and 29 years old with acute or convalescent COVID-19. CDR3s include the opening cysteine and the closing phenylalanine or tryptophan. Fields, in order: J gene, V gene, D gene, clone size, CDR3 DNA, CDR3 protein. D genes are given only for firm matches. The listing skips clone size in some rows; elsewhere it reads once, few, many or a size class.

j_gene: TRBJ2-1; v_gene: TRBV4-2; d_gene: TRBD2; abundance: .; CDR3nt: TGTGCCAGCAGCCAAGACGGAGCGGGGGGCTACAATGAGCAGTTCTTC; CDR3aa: CASSQDGAGGYNEQFF
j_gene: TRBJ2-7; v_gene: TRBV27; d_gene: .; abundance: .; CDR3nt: TGTGCCAGCGGAACAAATGACCTGAGGGTCGGCGAGCAGTACTTC; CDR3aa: CASGTNDLRVGEQYF
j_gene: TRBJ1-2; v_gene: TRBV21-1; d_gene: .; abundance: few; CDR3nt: TGTGCCAGCAGCGCGCGACTACAGAGGGAATATGGCTACACCTTC; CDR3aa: CASSARLQREYGYTF
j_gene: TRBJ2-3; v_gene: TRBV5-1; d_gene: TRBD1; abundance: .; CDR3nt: TGCGCCAGCAGCTTGGGACAGGGGGCCTCAGATACGCAGTATTTT; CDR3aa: CASSLGQGASDTQYF
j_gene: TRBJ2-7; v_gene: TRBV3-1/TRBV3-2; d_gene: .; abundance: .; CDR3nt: TGTGCCAGCAGCCACCCGACACCGGCAGGCAGTTACGAGCAGTACTTC; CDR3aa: CASSHPTPAGSYEQYF
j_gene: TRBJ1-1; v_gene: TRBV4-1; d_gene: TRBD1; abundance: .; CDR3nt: TGCGCCAGCAGCCATTTTCCAAGACAGGGAAGAGGAACTGAAGCTTTCTTT; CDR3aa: CASSHFPRQGRGTEAFF
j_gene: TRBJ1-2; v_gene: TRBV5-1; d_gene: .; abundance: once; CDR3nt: TGCGCCAGCAGTGCCGTCGCAGTGGGGGCGCTTGTTTATGGCTACACCTTC; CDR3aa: CASSAVAVGALVYGYTF
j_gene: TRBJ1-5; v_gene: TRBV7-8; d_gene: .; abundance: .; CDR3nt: TGTGCCAGCAGCCTGGGTGGACTATATCAGCCCCAGCATTTT; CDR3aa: CASSLGGLYQPQHF
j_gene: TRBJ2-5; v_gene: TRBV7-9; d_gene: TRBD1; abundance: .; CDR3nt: TGTGCCAGCAGCCCCCAACATGGGACAGGGGGCGTTGAGACCCAGTACTTC; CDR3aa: CASSPQHGTGGVETQYF
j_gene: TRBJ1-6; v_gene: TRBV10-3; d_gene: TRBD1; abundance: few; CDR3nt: TGTGCCATCAGCAGAGACAGGGGTCAATCACCCCTCCACTTT; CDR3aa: CAISRDRGQSPLHF
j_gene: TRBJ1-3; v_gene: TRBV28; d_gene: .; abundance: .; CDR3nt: TGTGCCAGCAGTGGGAGGATGAGGGATGGAAACACCATATATTTT; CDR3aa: CASSGRMRDGNTIYF
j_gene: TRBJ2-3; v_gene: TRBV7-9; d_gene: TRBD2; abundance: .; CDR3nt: TGTGCCAGCACAAGAAGCGGGGGGGCTGATACGCAGTATTTT; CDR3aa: CASTRSGGADTQYF
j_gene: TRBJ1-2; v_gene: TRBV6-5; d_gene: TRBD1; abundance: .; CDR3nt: TGTGCCAGCAGCAGCGACAGGGGGCTTGGCTACACCTTC; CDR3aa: CASSSDRGLGYTF
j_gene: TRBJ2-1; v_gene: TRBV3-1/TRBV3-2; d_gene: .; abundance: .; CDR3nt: TGTGCCAGCAGCCATAGCTACAATGAGCAGTTCTTC; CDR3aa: CASSHSYNEQFF
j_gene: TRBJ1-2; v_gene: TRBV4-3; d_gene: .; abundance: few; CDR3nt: TGCGCCAGCAGCCAAGATGGGGGCCCCTTCTATGGCTACACCTTC; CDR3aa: CASSQDGGPFYGYTF
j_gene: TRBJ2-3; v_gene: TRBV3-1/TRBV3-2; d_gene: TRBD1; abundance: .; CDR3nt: TGTGCCAGCAGTCAGGACAGGGAGGGCACAGATACGCAGTATTTT; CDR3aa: CASSQDREGTDTQYF
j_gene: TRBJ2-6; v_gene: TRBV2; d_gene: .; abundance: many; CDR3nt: TGTGCCAGCAAGAAGTTGTGGGTGGAGGACGGATTCTCTGGGGCCAACGTCCTGACTTTC; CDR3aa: CASKKLWVEDGFSGANVLTF
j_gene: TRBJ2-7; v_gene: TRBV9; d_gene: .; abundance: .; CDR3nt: TGTGCCAGCAGCTTCGACGTCGACACTAGCTCCTACGAGCAGTACTTC; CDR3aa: CASSFDVDTSSYEQYF
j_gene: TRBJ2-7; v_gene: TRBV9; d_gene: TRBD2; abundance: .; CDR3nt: TGTGCCAGCAGCCAGGGAGCTAGCGGTACCGTCTACGAGCAGTACTTC; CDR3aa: CASSQGASGTVYEQYF
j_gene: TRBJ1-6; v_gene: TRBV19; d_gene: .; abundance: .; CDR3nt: TGTGCCAGTAGTACTTCCCTCGACAGTTTTTCACCCCTCCACTTT; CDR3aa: CASSTSLDSFSPLHF
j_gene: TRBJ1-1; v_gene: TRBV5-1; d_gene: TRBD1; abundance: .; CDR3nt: TGCGCCAGCAGCTTGGGGGACAGGTCTGGCACTGAAGCTTTCTTT; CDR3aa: CASSLGDRSGTEAFF
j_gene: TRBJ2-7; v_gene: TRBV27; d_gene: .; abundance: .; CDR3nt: TGTGCCAGCAGTTTGGGACTCCTGAGCTCCTACGAGCAGTACTTC; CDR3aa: CASSLGLLSSYEQYF
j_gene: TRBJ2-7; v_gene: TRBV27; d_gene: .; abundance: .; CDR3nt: TGTGCCAGCAGTTTAAGTGGTGGCGGGGTTTACAACGAGCAGTACTTC; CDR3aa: CASSLSGGGVYNEQYF
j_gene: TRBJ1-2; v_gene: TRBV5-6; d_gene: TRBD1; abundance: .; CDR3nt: TGTGCCAGCAGCTTGGGACGGACAGGGCTGAACTATGGCTACACCTTC; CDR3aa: CASSLGRTGLNYGYTF
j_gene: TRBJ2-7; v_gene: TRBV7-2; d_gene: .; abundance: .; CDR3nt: TGTGCCAGCAGCTTAGAGGGGCCGAGCTACGAGCAGTACTTC; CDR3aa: CASSLEGPSYEQYF
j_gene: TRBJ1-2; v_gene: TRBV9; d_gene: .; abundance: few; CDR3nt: TGTGCCAGCAGCTTGGGGCCGACTAACTATGGCTACACCTTC; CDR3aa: CASSLGPTNYGYTF
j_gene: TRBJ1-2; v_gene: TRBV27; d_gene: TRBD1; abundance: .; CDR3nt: TGTGCCAGCAGCCCGCTTGGACAGGGGATAAATGGCTACACCTTC; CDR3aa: CASSPLGQGINGYTF
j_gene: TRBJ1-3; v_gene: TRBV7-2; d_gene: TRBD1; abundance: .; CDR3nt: TGTGCCAGCAGCCCCGGGACAGCGAGCTCTGGAAACACCATATATTTT; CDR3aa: CASSPGTASSGNTIYF
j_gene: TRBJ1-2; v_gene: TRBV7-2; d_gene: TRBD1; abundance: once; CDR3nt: TGTGCCAGCAGCTTAGCGCACCCGACAGGGATCATTAACTATGGCTACACCTTC; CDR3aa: CASSLAHPTGIINYGYTF
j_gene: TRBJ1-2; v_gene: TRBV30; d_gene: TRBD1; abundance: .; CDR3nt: TGTGCCTGGAGTGTACGACAGGGATATGGCTACACCTTC; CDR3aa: CAWSVRQGYGYTF
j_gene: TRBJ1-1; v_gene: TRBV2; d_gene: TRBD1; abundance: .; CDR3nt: TGTGCCAGCAGTTGGGACAGGGGCCTTATGAACACTGAAGCTTTCTTT; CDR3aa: CASSWDRGLMNTEAFF
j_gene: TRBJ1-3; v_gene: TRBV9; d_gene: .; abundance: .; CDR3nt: TGTGCCAGCAGTTCGACAGTTTTAAACACCATATATTTT; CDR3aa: CASSSTVLNTIYF
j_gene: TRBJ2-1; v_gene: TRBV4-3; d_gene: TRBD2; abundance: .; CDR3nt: TGCGCCAGCAGCCAAGATTCGGGACTAGCGACCTACAATGAGCAGTTCTTC; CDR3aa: CASSQDSGLATYNEQFF
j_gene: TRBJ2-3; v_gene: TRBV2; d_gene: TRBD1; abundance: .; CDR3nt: TGTGCCAGCAGAGACGACAGGGTGAGCGATACGCAGTATTTT; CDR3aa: CASRDDRVSDTQYF
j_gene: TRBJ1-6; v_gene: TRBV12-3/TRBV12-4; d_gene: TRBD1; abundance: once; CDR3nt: TGTGCCAGCACCAACAGGGGACGTTCACCCCTCCACTTT; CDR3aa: CASTNRGRSPLHF
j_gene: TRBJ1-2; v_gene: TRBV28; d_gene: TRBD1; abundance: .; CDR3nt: TGTGCCAGCAGTCCTACGGACAGGGTTGGCGGCTACACCTTC; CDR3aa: CASSPTDRVGGYTF
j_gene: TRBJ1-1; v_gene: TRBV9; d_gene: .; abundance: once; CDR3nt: TGTGCCAGCAGCGTAGGCGCTGAAGCTTTCTTT; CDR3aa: CASSVGAEAFF
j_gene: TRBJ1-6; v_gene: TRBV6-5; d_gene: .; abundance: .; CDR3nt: TGTGCCAGCAGTCGGGGGGGAGGTAATTCACCCCTCCACTTT; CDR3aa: CASSRGGGNSPLHF
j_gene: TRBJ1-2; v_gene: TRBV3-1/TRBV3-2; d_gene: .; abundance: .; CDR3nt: TGTGCCAGCAGCCGCCCCGGGAGTGGCTATGGCTACACCTTC; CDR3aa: CASSRPGSGYGYTF
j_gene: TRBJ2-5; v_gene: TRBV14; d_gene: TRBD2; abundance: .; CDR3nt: TGTGCCAGCAGCCAAAGGGGACTAGAAGAAGAGACCCAGTACTTC; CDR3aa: CASSQRGLEEETQYF
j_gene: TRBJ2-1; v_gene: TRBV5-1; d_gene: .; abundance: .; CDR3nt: TGCGCCAGCAGCTCGGAGGGACTTCACAATGAGCAGTTCTTC; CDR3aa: CASSSEGLHNEQFF
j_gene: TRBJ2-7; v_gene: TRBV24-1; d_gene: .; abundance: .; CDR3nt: TGTGCCACCAGTTTGTCAGGGACTTCCTACGAGCAGTACTTC; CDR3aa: CATSLSGTSYEQYF
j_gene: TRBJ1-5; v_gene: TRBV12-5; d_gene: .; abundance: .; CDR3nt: TGTGCTAGTGGTTTGGTATCGGGGGGGGCGAGCAATCAGCCCCAGCATTTT; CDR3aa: CASGLVSGGASNQPQHF
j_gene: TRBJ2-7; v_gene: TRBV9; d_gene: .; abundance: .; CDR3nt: TGTGCCAGCAGCCTAGGGGAGGCCAAGTCCTACGAGCAGTACTTC; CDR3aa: CASSLGEAKSYEQYF
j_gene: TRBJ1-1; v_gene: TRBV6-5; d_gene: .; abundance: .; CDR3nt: TGTGCCAGCAGTTACCATGGGGCGCGGCAGGAGACTGAAGCTTTCTTT; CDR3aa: CASSYHGARQETEAFF
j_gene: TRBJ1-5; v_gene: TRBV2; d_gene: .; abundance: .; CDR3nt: TGTGCCAGCAGTAGGGGCCTGAGCAATCAGCCCCAGCATTTT; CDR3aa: CASSRGLSNQPQHF
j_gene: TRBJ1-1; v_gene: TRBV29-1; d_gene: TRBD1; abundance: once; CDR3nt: TGCAGCGCAAACCTTGGGACAGCCATGAACACTGAAGCTTTCTTT; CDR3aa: CSANLGTAMNTEAFF
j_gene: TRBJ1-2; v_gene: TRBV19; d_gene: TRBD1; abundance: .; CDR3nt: TGTGCCAGCCATCGGGACAGAAGGGCCTCCAACTATGGCTACACCTTC; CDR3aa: CASHRDRRASNYGYTF
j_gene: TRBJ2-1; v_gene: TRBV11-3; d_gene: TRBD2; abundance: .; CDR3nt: TGTGCCAGCAGCTTAGGTCTCTTTACCGGGACTAGCGGGGGCGATGAGCAGTTCTTC; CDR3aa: CASSLGLFTGTSGGDEQFF